The T cell receptor (beta chain) described here comes from a study of cytomegalovirus exposure and HLA in healthy donors. The study's findings and limits: A link between a missense DCLRE1C variant and TCR beta V- and J-gene trimming emerged from a later analysis.

The PCR used 60 Vbeta and 13 Jbeta primers. TCRdb's copy holds only in-frame clones and misses some; the assay was immunoSEQ multiplex PCR. The sample comprises over 100,000 clones, around 72% of which are singletons, and approximately 3.9% rests with the top ten. To note about this clone: Its antigen is not known.

The sequence was obtained from a man aged 50-59 years in good health and CMV-seropositive. The specimen sequenced was PBMCs.

This chain's CDR3 is CASSPRGRGDQPQHF. As DNA, the CDR3 is TGTGCCAGTAGTCCCCGAGGCAGGGGGGATCAGCCCCAGCATTTT. This chain joins TRBV19 and TRBJ1-5, with TRBD1 identical over 7 bases. Germline trimming cut 5 bases from V and 5 bases from J; bases unmatched to any gene: 9. CDR1 LNHDA and CDR2 SQIVND come from the germline V gene (reference sequence). CDR3 length equals 15 residues.